This record covers a single T cell receptor (beta chain). The target antigen is unknown. Assay: immunoSEQ multiplex PCR; the TCRdb copy retains only in-frame clones and omits some. Of 75,000 to 100,000 clones listed, 91% are singletons. This CDR3 spans 12 amino acids. Germline V lookup: CDR1 LGHNA, CDR2 YNFKEQ. V was trimmed by 0 bases and J by 7 bases, leaving 7 bases between them. The sample is drawn from a study of graft-versus-host responses after intestinal transplantation. About the research overall: Multivisceral, liver-intestinal, or isolated intestinal transplants were performed in recipients. Tacrolimus plus steroids were given to all recipients for roughly 3 years, preceded by anti-thymocyte globulin induction. Study findings and constraints: Some GvH clones were seen earlier in gut or blood, suggesting intestinal origin. Maximum circulating GvH clone levels tracked with early post-transplant HvG decreases.

The chain has TRBV4-2 and TRBJ2-7, with D perhaps matching TRBD2 (5 bases). The material sequenced was unstimulated CD4+ T cells sorted from spleen or lymph node cells, taken before transplant. This clonotype originated in a human donor who was the organ donor for an intestinal transplant. CDR3: CASSQDPGEQYF. In DNA form, the CDR3 reads TGTGCCAGCAGCCAAGACCCGGGGGAGCAGTACTTC.